This T cell receptor (beta chain) was sequenced for a study of identical twins. Study observations and caveats: There was more out-of-frame TCR alpha sharing in monozygotic twins than models estimated.

The CDR3 runs 14 residues. Deletions cut 10 bases from V and 3 bases from J, with 19 bases between. Germline-derived CDR1 and CDR2 are MNHNS and SASEGT. This clonotype was seen only a few times. The target antigen is unknown. Each cDNA held unique molecular identifiers, and template switching gave it a universal primer site. From the 5' RACE reads, TCRdb called clonotypes with MiXCR, one entry per CDR3 protein. The sample lists hundreds of thousands of distinct CDR3 sequences; about 20% were seen once. These data are also associated with another study on T cells expressing NK-cell markers. This second study says: Sorted CD3+CD56+NKG2C+, CD3+CD56+NKG2C- and CD3+CD56-NKG2C+ T cells supplied TCR beta repertoires. Sequenced donors, eight in total, included seven who were HCMV-seropositive and one who was seronegative.

The origin of this receptor is a woman aged 18-29 years in good health. The V call is TRBV6-1, the J call TRBJ2-7; D gene ambiguous. Specimen: PBMCs. In nucleotides, the CDR3 is TGTGCCACTCCCGGCCGGCTGCAATTCTACGAGCAGTACTTC. Amino acids: CATPGRLQFYEQYF.